Presented here are 16 T cell receptor beta chains from one specimen sequenced in a study of T-cell memory formation after mild COVID-19. Each CDR3 protein is one row after TCRdb ran MiXCR on the 5' RACE reads. The sample lists about 110,000 distinct CDR3 sequences; roughly a sixth were seen once. Sequencing was performed on PBMCs or a T cell subset sorted from them (not recorded which). Receptors originate from a man aged 18 to 35 who had mild COVID-19 (a few samples of this study predate the infection). Cell type and time point are not known.

This clonotype was detected many times. V usage is TRBV5-1 and J usage is TRBJ2-5; D unresolved. CDR3 size: 14 residues. Trimming pared 4 bases from V and 5 bases from J, leaving 15 bases between. In germline, CDR1 is SGHRS, CDR2 YFSETQ. The CDR3 loop is CASSLPGMKETQYF. The CDR3 nucleotides read TGCGCCAGCAGCCTGCCCGGAATGAAGGAGACCCAGTACTTC.

This chain joins TRBV12-3 or TRBV12-4 and TRBJ2-2, with a possible D match to TRBD1 (7 bases). V dropped 4 bases and J dropped 4 bases, with 13 bases sitting between them. The CDR3 sequence is 15 residues long. CDR3 sequence (DNA): TGTGCCAGCAGTTGGGCAGGGGGACTCACCGGGGAGCTGTTTTTT. Translating gives CASSWAGGLTGELFF.

The chain combines TRBV4-1 with TRBJ2-5; tentatively, D is TRBD1 (6 bases). The CDR3 consists of 14 residues. Germline CDR1 and CDR2: MGHRA and YSYEKL. V gave up 0 bases and J gave up 2 bases, with 7 bases separating them. Written as DNA, the CDR3 is TGCGCCAGCAGCCAAGAGGACAGTCAAGAGACCCAGTACTTC. This sequence encodes CASSQEDSQETQYF.

The chain joins TRBV6-2 or TRBV6-3 to TRBJ2-3; the D gene is possibly TRBD2 (6 bases). Germline CDR1 is MNHEY and CDR2 is SVGEGT. V lost 8 bases and J 2 bases, leaving 14 bases between the germline ends. The CDR3 contains 14 residues. CDR3 coding DNA: TGTGCCAGCTCACCGGGAGTCCCCACAGATACGCAGTATTTT. Translation gives CASSPGVPTDTQYF.

A few counts support this clonotype. V gene TRBV7-9 combines with J gene TRBJ2-3; D perhaps matches TRBD1 (5 bases). V gave up 2 bases and J gave up 6 bases, with 6 bases separating them. The CDR3 runs to 12 residues. Germline V gene sequence: CDR1 SEHNR, CDR2 FQNEAQ (reference sequence). CDR3 in amino acids: CASSLKGDTQYF. The CDR3, as DNA: TGTGCCAGCAGCTTAAAGGGGGATACGCAGTATTTT.

This clonotype has a count of ten or more. The rearrangement joins TRBV7-9 to TRBJ2-1; no firm D call. The CDR3 length is 12 residues. Trimming removed 5 bases at V and 4 bases at J, with 6 bases between. CDR1 and CDR2 (germline): SEHNR, FQNEAQ (reference sequence). CDR3 coding DNA: TGTGCCAGCAGCCCTACTTACAATGAGCAGTTCTTC. This gives the protein CASSPTYNEQFF.

In this sample, this clonotype turned up a few times. V gene TRBV12-3 or TRBV12-4 combines with J gene TRBJ1-1; D ambiguous. This CDR3 is built from 15 residues. Trimming cost V 5 bases and J 5 bases, with 18 bases left between them. CDR3 residues: CASSPGASGRTEAFF. The CDR3 coding sequence is TGTGCCAGCAGTCCGGGTGCCTCGGGGAGGACTGAAGCTTTCTTT.

This clonotype was counted between two and nine times. The chain carries TRBV24-1 and TRBJ1-2; D uncertain. The length of the CDR3 is 16 residues. Germline V lookup: CDR1 KGHDR, CDR2 SFDVKD. Trimming removed 3 bases from V and 1 base from J, with 14 bases in between. The CDR3 DNA follows: TGTGCCACCAGTGATCCCATACGTACTCTTAACTATGGCTACACCTTC. Protein product: CATSDPIRTLNYGYTF.

V usage is TRBV30 and J usage is TRBJ2-2, with 9 bases aligning to TRBD2. The length of the CDR3 is 15 residues. Germline V gene sequence: CDR1 GTSNPN, CDR2 SVGIG (reference sequence). J was trimmed by 3 bases and V by 2 bases; bases with no gene match: 4. Here the CDR3 DNA reads TGTGCCTGGAGTTTAGCGGGGGTCCACACCGGGGAGCTGTTTTTT. This translates into CAWSLAGVHTGELFF.

This clonotype was picked up a small number of times. The chain is built from TRBV4-2 and TRBJ2-7; no reliable D call. Between the trimmed V and J ends, which lost 0 bases and 7 bases, there was a span of 10 bases. The CDR3 length is 13 residues. Per germline, CDR1 LGHNA and CDR2 YNFKEQ. CDR3: CASSQDLGREQYV. The CDR3 DNA is TGTGCCAGCAGCCAAGATCTCGGACGGGAGCAGTACGTC.

This clonotype was seen a handful of times. The rearrangement joins TRBV18 to TRBJ2-3, with D possibly matching TRBD2 (7 bases). Germline CDR1 is KGHSH and CDR2 is LQKENI. The V end lost 3 bases, the J end lost 5 bases, and 18 bases lay between the germline ends. The CDR3 consists of 16 residues. In DNA, the CDR3 is TGTGCCAGCTCACCGTCGGGGCGGGGGCCTCAAGATACGCAGTATTTT. Translation gives CASSPSGRGPQDTQYF.

This clonotype came up a few times. V is TRBV9 and J is TRBJ2-3; TRBD2 matches at 12 bases. V shed 0 bases, J shed 7 bases, and the junction held 9 bases outside the gene matches. CDR3 length equals 17 residues. Germline V lookup: CDR1 SGDLS, CDR2 YYNGEE. The CDR3 here is CASSVGGLAGGPNTQYF. In nucleotides, the CDR3 is TGTGCCAGCAGCGTAGGAGGGCTAGCGGGGGGGCCCAATACGCAGTATTTT.

The chain uses TRBV7-2 and TRBJ1-1; no firm D call. Trimming left V 1 base short and J 0 bases short, with 9 bases between. This CDR3 contains 15 residues. Germline V CDR1 and CDR2: SGHTA, FQGNSA. CDR3 nucleotide sequence: TGTGCCAGCAGCTTAGGGTCGGGGTTGAACACTGAAGCTTTCTTT. Protein: CASSLGSGLNTEAFF.

Concerning this clonotype itself: A much larger clone differs from this one at a single base, so this may be a read error. The rearrangement joins TRBV5-1 to TRBJ2-3, with no clear D. The CDR3 spans 13 residues. CDR1 and CDR2 from the germline V gene are SGHRS and YFSETQ. Deletions cut 4 bases from V and 6 bases from J, with 12 bases between. The CDR3 region is CASSQPDGDTQYF. The DNA for the CDR3 is TGCGCCAGCAGCCAACCAGACGGGGATACGCAGTATTTT.

The chain has TRBV25-1 and TRBJ2-1, with D possibly being TRBD2 (8 bases). Trimming took 1 base from V and 4 from J, leaving 20 bases between them. Germline V CDR1 and CDR2: MGHDK, SYGVNS. The CDR3 contains 18 residues. CDR3 sequence reads: CASSESGGRLALYNEQFF. The CDR3 DNA reads TGTGCCAGCAGTGAATCAGGGGGGCGACTAGCGCTGTACAATGAGCAGTTCTTC.

This chain connects TRBV28 to TRBJ2-2; D is uncertain. The germline V gene encodes CDR1 MDHEN and CDR2 SYDVKM. The CDR3 length is 14 residues. Trimming took 5 bases from V and 2 from J, leaving 9 bases between them. CDR3 sequence (DNA): TGTGCCAGCAGTCTGACCCATAACACCGGGGAGCTGTTTTTT. It yields the protein CASSLTHNTGELFF.